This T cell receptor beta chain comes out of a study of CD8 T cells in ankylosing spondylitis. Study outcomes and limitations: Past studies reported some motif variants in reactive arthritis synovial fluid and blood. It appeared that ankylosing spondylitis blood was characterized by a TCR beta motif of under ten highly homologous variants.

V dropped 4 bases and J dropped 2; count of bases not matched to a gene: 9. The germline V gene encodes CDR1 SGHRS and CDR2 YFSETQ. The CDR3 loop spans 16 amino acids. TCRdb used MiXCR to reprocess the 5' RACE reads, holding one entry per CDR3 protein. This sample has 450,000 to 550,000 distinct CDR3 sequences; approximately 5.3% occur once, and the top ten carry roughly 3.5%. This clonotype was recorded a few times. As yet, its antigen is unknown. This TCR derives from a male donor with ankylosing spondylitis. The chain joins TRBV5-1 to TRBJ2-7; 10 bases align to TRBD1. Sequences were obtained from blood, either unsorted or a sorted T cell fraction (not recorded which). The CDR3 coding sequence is TGCGCCAGCAGCCGCCTCGCCGGGACAGGGGCCTACGAGCAGTACTTC. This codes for CASSRLAGTGAYEQYF. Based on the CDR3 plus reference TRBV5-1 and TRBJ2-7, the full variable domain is KAGVTQTPRYLIKTRGQQVTLSCSPISGHRSVSWYQQTPGQGLQFLFEYFSETQRNKGNFPGRFSGRQFSNSRSEMNVSTLELGDSALYLCASSRLAGTGAYEQYFGPGTRLTVT.